The rows below give T cell receptor beta chains drawn from one sample of a study of identical twins. TCRdb called the 5' RACE reads again in MiXCR, with one record for every CDR3 protein. The repertoire consists of under 300,000 distinct CDR3 sequences, with around 8.3% occurring once and the leading ten covering less than 4%. The same sample was also studied in work on yellow fever vaccine responses in identical twins.

The sample comprised CD8+ T cells sorted from blood. The receptors come from a woman between 18 and 29 years old in good health. CDR3s include the opening cysteine and the closing phenylalanine or tryptophan. Each record gives: D gene, V gene, J gene, clone size, CDR3 DNA, CDR3 protein. The D gene is left open where the match is weak. Not every row has a clone size; where given, it reads once, few, many or a size class.

NA,TRBV10-3,TRBJ2-7,few,TGCGTAATCCACCCCCTCTACGAGCAGTACTTC,CVIHPLYEQYF
NA,TRBV12-3/TRBV12-4,TRBJ1-5,few,TGTGCCAGCAGCCCCCGGGGTCACGAACAGCCCCAGCATTTT,CASSPRGHEQPQHF
NA,TRBV4-3,TRBJ1-6,NA,TGCGCCAGCAGCCAAGATTTGATTCCTCTCAATTCACCCCTCCACTTT,CASSQDLIPLNSPLHF
NA,TRBV6-2/TRBV6-3,TRBJ2-7,NA,TGTGCCAGCACCCGGACAGAGATCTACGAGCAGTACTTC,CASTRTEIYEQYF
NA,TRBV7-9,TRBJ2-7,NA,TGTGCCAGCAGAACCGACCCCAAGCAGTACTTC,CASRTDPKQYF
TRBD1,TRBV4-1,TRBJ2-7,NA,TGCGCCAGCAGCCAAGCCCACAGGGGTGAGGACGAGCAGTACTTC,CASSQAHRGEDEQYF
TRBD1,TRBV20-1,TRBJ2-7,many,TGCAGTGCTAGGGGACAGGGTTCCTACGAGCAGTACTTC,CSARGQGSYEQYF
TRBD1,TRBV20-1,TRBJ2-7,NA,TGCAGTGCTAGAGGATTGGACAGGGACATCTACGAGCAGTACTTC,CSARGLDRDIYEQYF
NA,TRBV18,TRBJ2-1,few,TGTGCCAGCTCACCCGATGACAGCAGTTTTGAGCAGTTCTTC,CASSPDDSSFEQFF
NA,TRBV29-1,TRBJ2-2,NA,TGCAGCGTTGATCGGGGGGCGAACGGGGAGCTGTTTTTT,CSVDRGANGELFF
NA,TRBV6-1,TRBJ2-1,many,TGTGCCAGCAGCCCCCGTGGGGGCGATGAGCAGTTCTTC,CASSPRGGDEQFF
NA,TRBV7-9,TRBJ2-6,few,TGTGCCAGCAGCCCAGGGAGCTCTGGGGCCAACGTCCTGACTTTC,CASSPGSSGANVLTF
TRBD1,TRBV7-9,TRBJ2-1,NA,TGTGCCAGCAGCTTAAGTCCGGGACAGGGGGTCAATGAGCAGTTCTTC,CASSLSPGQGVNEQFF
NA,TRBV4-2,TRBJ1-5,many,TGTGCCAGCAGCCAAGATCCGCGACCTATCGAGCCCCAGCATTTT,CASSQDPRPIEPQHF
TRBD1,TRBV12-3/TRBV12-4,TRBJ2-1,many,TGTGCCAGCAGTAACGACAGGGGCGTGTACAATGAGCAGTTCTTC,CASSNDRGVYNEQFF
NA,TRBV29-1,TRBJ2-1,few,TGCAGCGCGAGACTAGTTTCCTACAATGAGCAGTTCTTC,CSARLVSYNEQFF
TRBD1,TRBV7-9,TRBJ2-7,NA,TGTGCCAGCAGCTTAATCGGGACAGGGGACGAGCAGTACTTC,CASSLIGTGDEQYF
NA,TRBV7-9,TRBJ2-1,few,TGTGCCAGCAGCTTAGTGGATCGAAAGGTGGCCAATGAGCAGTTCTTC,CASSLVDRKVANEQFF
TRBD1,TRBV4-1,TRBJ2-2,few,TGCGCCAGCACCGGGGGTGGACAGGGGAACACCGGGGAGCTGTTTTTT,CASTGGGQGNTGELFF
NA,TRBV20-1,TRBJ1-2,NA,TGCAGTGCTAGTACCGGGCTCCTTAACTATGGCTACACCTTC,CSASTGLLNYGYTF
NA,TRBV9,TRBJ1-2,many,TGTGCCAGCAGCGAGGGGGGAATCAACTATGGCTACACCTTC,CASSEGGINYGYTF
NA,TRBV12-3/TRBV12-4,TRBJ1-5,NA,TGTGCCAGCAGTTTTTGGCAGGGTTCGGGTCAGCCCCAGCATTTT,CASSFWQGSGQPQHF
TRBD1,TRBV5-1,TRBJ2-2,many,TGCGCCAGCAGCTCCGACAGGGGGGACACCGGGGAGCTGTTTTTT,CASSSDRGDTGELFF
NA,TRBV5-5,TRBJ2-1,NA,TGTGCCAGCAGCTGGGACTGGAATGAGCAGTTCTTC,CASSWDWNEQFF
NA,TRBV7-9,TRBJ2-1,few,TGTGCCAGCAGTTTCATCCCGACAGCATACAATGAGCAGTTCTTC,CASSFIPTAYNEQFF
NA,TRBV4-3,TRBJ2-3,NA,TGCGCCAGCAGCCCCTATCCCGACACAGATACGCAGTATTTT,CASSPYPDTDTQYF
NA,TRBV29-1,TRBJ1-1,few,TGCAGCGCCTACGGAGGTATTGAAGCTTTCTTT,CSAYGGIEAFF
NA,TRBV20-1,TRBJ2-7,few,TGCAGTGCTAGAGATGACGTAGGTCCCTACGAGCAGTACTTC,CSARDDVGPYEQYF
NA,TRBV3-1,TRBJ2-5,NA,TGTGCCAGCAGCCATCCAGTCGAGCCAGTCCCCGAGTGGGAGACCCAGTACTTC,CASSHPVEPVPEWETQYF
NA,TRBV7-8,TRBJ1-4,NA,TGTGCCAGCAGCGGTACCATCAATGAAAAACTGTTTTTT,CASSGTINEKLFF
TRBD1,TRBV6-1,TRBJ2-2,few,TGTGCCAGCAGGAATTTTACCGGGACAGGGGGCGTCTACGGGGAGCTGTTTTTT,CASRNFTGTGGVYGELFF
TRBD1,TRBV2,TRBJ2-7,NA,TGTGCCAGCAGGACAGGGGCCCAGCCGTCCTACGAGCAGTACTTC,CASRTGAQPSYEQYF
TRBD2,TRBV20-1,TRBJ2-7,many,TGCAGTGCTAGAGGCCGGGAGGAGACCGAGCAGTACTTC,CSARGREETEQYF
TRBD1,TRBV27,TRBJ2-2,NA,TGTGCCAGCAGTGCCACCCGGGACAGCCTGAACACCGGGGAGCTGTTTTTT,CASSATRDSLNTGELFF
NA,TRBV7-9,TRBJ2-1,NA,TGTGCCAGCAGCTCACCCGCGTCCAGGACAGTGTACAATGAGCAGTTCTTC,CASSSPASRTVYNEQFF
TRBD2,TRBV3-1,TRBJ2-2,NA,TGTGCCAGCAGCATGGTAGGCGGGGGGACGAACACCGGGGAGCTGTTTTTT,CASSMVGGGTNTGELFF
NA,TRBV6-1,TRBJ2-2,few,TGTGCCAGCATCTCAGCGGAGCTCACCGGGGAGCTGTTTTTT,CASISAELTGELFF
NA,TRBV9,TRBJ2-6,NA,TGTGCCAGCAGCCCTTTCTCTGGGGCCAACGTCCTGACTTTC,CASSPFSGANVLTF
TRBD1,TRBV15,TRBJ2-5,NA,TGTGCCACCAGCGAGGGACAGGGGGCGCGCCAAGAGACCCAGTACTTC,CATSEGQGARQETQYF
NA,TRBV20-1,TRBJ2-3,many,TGCAGTGCTAGAGATATCTTCTTGACCACAGATACGCAGTATTTT,CSARDIFLTTDTQYF
TRBD1,TRBV9,TRBJ2-4,many,TGTGCCAGCAGCGGATGGACAGGGGGCGATCCGGCCAAAAACATTCAGTACTTC,CASSGWTGGDPAKNIQYF
NA,TRBV10-3,TRBJ2-7,few,TGTGCCACCCAAGGCGGGCTGGCCTACGAGCAGTACTTC,CATQGGLAYEQYF
TRBD2,TRBV4-3,TRBJ2-7,few,TGCGCCAGCAGCCAAGATTCTAGCGGGACCAGCTACGAGCAGTACTTC,CASSQDSSGTSYEQYF
TRBD2,TRBV7-8,TRBJ2-1,many,TGTGCCAGCAGCTGGAAGAAGGGACTAGCGGTCGGCAATGAGCAGTTCTTC,CASSWKKGLAVGNEQFF
NA,TRBV20-1,TRBJ2-7,many,TGCAGTGTGACCGTCATCTACGAGCAGTACTTC,CSVTVIYEQYF
NA,TRBV15,TRBJ2-6,many,TGTGCCACCAGCAGAGATTTCGGTACTGGGGCCAACGTCCTGACTTTC,CATSRDFGTGANVLTF
NA,TRBV4-3,TRBJ2-1,many,TGCGCCAGCAGCCAACACTTAGTGTTGGATTCCACCCTACTCAATGAGCAGTTCTTC,CASSQHLVLDSTLLNEQFF
NA,TRBV27,TRBJ1-5,many,TGTGCCAGCAGTTTGATCGGTAGCAATCAGCCCCAGCATTTT,CASSLIGSNQPQHF
NA,TRBV4-3,TRBJ2-2,many,TGCGCCAGCAGCCAAGACTTGGCGGGCGGCACCGGGGAGCTGTTTTTT,CASSQDLAGGTGELFF
NA,TRBV24-1,TRBJ2-5,NA,TGTGCCACCAGTGATTTTTCAGGGGCGGGTCAAGAGACCCAGTACTTC,CATSDFSGAGQETQYF
TRBD2,TRBV7-9,TRBJ2-1,NA,TGTGCCAGCAGCTTAGATGGTAGCGGGAGATTCAATGAGCAGTTCTTC,CASSLDGSGRFNEQFF
TRBD1,TRBV6-1,TRBJ2-7,few,TGTGCCAGCAGTGTCCGGGGACAGGGGGATTACGAGCAGTACTTC,CASSVRGQGDYEQYF
TRBD2,TRBV4-3,TRBJ2-1,many,TGCGCCAGCAGCCAAGAGGGGACTAGCGGGACCCCCAATGAGCAGTTCTTC,CASSQEGTSGTPNEQFF
TRBD2,TRBV19,TRBJ2-1,NA,TGTGCCACCCGTATAGCGGGGGTCATCGATGAGCAGTTCTTC,CATRIAGVIDEQFF
TRBD1,TRBV11-2,TRBJ2-1,NA,TGTGCCAGCAGCTTAGTTCCAGAGACAGGGGTAGGTGAGCAGTTCTTC,CASSLVPETGVGEQFF
NA,TRBV4-1,TRBJ1-1,NA,TGCGCCAGCAGCCATCCTCTACAGGGAGACACTGAAGCTTTCTTT,CASSHPLQGDTEAFF
NA,TRBV3-1,TRBJ2-3,NA,TGTGCCTGCTGCCAAGATTGGGGTGGCACAGATACGCAGTATTTT,CACCQDWGGTDTQYF
NA,TRBV27,TRBJ2-7,few,TGTGCCAGCAGTTTAAGCACAGCCATCTCCTACGAGCAGTACTTC,CASSLSTAISYEQYF
NA,TRBV11-2,TRBJ2-1,NA,TGTGCCAGCAGCTTATCAGCGTGGGGGGGGCTGACTTACAATGAGCAGTTCTTC,CASSLSAWGGLTYNEQFF
NA,TRBV7-2,TRBJ2-7,many,TGTGCCAGCAGCGTAGACGGGACGCAGGACCCCTACGAGCAGTACTTC,CASSVDGTQDPYEQYF